This TCR beta chain was sequenced during a study of T cell responses to AZD1222 COVID-19 vaccine. Study results and limitations: White British people made up most donors, females outnumbered males, and clonal diversity was possibly underestimated.

Turning to this clone: The antigen is undetermined.

Trimming cost V 4 bases and J 1 base, with 7 bases left between them. This CDR3 region has 13 residues. Per germline, CDR1 MNHNY and CDR2 SVGAGI (reference sequence). Some second doses came at about 4 weeks and others at about 12 weeks; these were pooled. TCRdb keeps only in-frame clones here, not all; method: immunoSEQ multiplex PCR. The sample has tens of thousands of clones, about 91% seen once. The receptor was derived from an adult who received the AZD1222 COVID-19 vaccine. Here the sequenced sample was peripheral blood, taken 28 days after the second AZD1222 dose. The V and J genes are TRBV6-6 and TRBJ1-1; D unclear. DNA of the CDR3: TGTGCCAGCAGTTTCAGCGGGAACACTGAAGCTTTCTTT. Translation: CASSFSGNTEAFF.